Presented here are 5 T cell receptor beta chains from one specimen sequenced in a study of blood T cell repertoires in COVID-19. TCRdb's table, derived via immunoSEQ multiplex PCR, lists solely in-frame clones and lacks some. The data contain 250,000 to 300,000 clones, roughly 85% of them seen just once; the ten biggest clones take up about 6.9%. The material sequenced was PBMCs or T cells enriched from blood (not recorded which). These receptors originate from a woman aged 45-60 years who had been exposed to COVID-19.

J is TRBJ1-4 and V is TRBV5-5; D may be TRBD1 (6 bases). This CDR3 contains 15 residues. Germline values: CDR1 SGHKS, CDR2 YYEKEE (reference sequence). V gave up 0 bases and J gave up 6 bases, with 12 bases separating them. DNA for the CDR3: TGTGCCAGCAGCTTGGAGGGTCAGGGGTATGAAAAACTGTTTTTT. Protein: CASSLEGQGYEKLFF.

The CDR3 coding sequence is TGTGCCATCAGTGAGAACCCGGGACCGTCTAGCGGTCAGCCCCAGCATTTT. Protein: CAISENPGPSSGQPQHF. This chain links TRBV10-3 with TRBJ1-5; perhaps TRBD1 as D (5 bases). This CDR3 has 17 residues. Germline V gene data show CDR1 as ENHRY and CDR2 as SYGVKD. With 2 bases removed from V and 6 bases from J, the gap between germline ends came to 20 bases.

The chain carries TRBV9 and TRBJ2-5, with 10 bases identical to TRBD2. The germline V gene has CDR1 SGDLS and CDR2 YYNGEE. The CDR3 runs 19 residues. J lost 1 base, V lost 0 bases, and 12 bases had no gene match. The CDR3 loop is CASSVEASGGRGAQETQYF. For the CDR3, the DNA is TGTGCCAGCAGCGTAGAGGCTAGCGGGGGCCGAGGGGCCCAAGAGACCCAGTACTTC. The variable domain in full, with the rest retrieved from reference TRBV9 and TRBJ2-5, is DSGVTQTPKHLITATGQRVTLRCSPRSGDLSVYWYQQSLDQGLQFLIQYYNGEERAKGNILERFSAQQFPDLHSELNLSSLELGDSALYFCASSVEASGGRGAQETQYFGPGTRLLVL.

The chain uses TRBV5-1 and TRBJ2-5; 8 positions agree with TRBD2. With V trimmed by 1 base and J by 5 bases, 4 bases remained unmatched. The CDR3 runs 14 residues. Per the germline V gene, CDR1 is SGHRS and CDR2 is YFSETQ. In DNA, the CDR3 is TGCGCCAGCAGCTTGAGCGGGGGAGGTGAGACCCAGTACTTC. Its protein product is CASSLSGGGETQYF.

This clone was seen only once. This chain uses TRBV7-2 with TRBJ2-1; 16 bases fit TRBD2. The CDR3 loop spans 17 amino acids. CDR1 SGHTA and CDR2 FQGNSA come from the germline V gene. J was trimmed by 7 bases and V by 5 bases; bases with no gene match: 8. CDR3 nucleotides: TGTGCCAGCAGCAAAATGGGACTAGCGGGGGGGTCTAATGAGCAGTTCTTC. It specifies CASSKMGLAGGSNEQFF. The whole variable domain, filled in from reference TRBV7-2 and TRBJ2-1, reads GAGVSQSPSNKVTEKGKDVELRCDPISGHTALYWYRQSLGQGLEFLIYFQGNSAPDKSGLPSDRFSAERTGGSVSTLTIQRTQQEDSAVYLCASSKMGLAGGSNEQFFGPGTRLTVL.